Listed below are T cell receptor beta chains from one sample, sequenced in a study of blood T cell repertoires in COVID-19. This table comes from immunoSEQ multiplex PCR, and its TCRdb copy is limited to in-frame clones, with some not included. The data contain nearly 95,000 clones, 75% to 90% of them singletons. The specimen sequenced was peripheral blood. These receptors all stem from a human donor with active COVID-19. The donor label of this sample is uncertain. Both conserved end residues are part of each CDR3. D genes are given only for firm matches. Clone size, where shown, is once, few, many, or a class for clones that have expanded.

j_call v_call clone_size d_call cdr3_aa cdr3_nt
TRBJ1-1 TRBV6-5 once TRBD1 CASSSTGGTEAFF TGTGCCAGCAGCTCCACAGGGGGCACTGAAGCTTTCTTT
TRBJ2-3 TRBV6-6 - - CASSSSGDTQYF TGTGCCAGCAGTTCCTCCGGGGATACGCAGTATTTT
TRBJ1-6 TRBV5-1 - TRBD1 CASSPSTGQYNSPLHF TGCGCCAGCAGCCCTTCAACGGGACAGTATAATTCACCCCTCCACTTT
TRBJ1-5 TRBV5-6 - - CASSLRGYNQPQHF TGTGCCAGCAGCTTGAGAGGGTACAATCAGCCCCAGCATTTT
TRBJ1-5 TRBV30 - TRBD1 CALTGTGGFNQPQHF TGTGCCTTAACCGGGACAGGGGGTTTTAATCAGCCCCAGCATTTT
TRBJ1-3 TRBV11-2 - TRBD1 CASSLGQGAGNTIYF TGTGCCAGCAGCTTAGGACAGGGGGCTGGAAACACCATATATTTT
TRBJ2-5 TRBV9 - - CASSSSGVLVQQETQYF TGTGCCAGCTCTTCCTCGGGGGTCCTAGTTCAACAAGAGACCCAGTACTTC
TRBJ2-7 TRBV6-6 - TRBD1 CASSNGRQGPYEQYF TGTGCCAGCAGCAACGGGAGACAGGGGCCCTACGAGCAGTACTTC
TRBJ2-5 TRBV6-5 - TRBD2 CASSSGLAGGQETQYF TGTGCCAGCAGTTCCGGACTAGCGGGGGGTCAAGAGACCCAGTACTTC
TRBJ1-1 TRBV18 - TRBD1 CASSPRTGRLTNTEAFF TGTGCCAGCTCACCGAGGACAGGGCGTCTAACGAACACTGAAGCTTTCTTT
TRBJ2-1 TRBV6-4 - TRBD2 CASSVDGGAEDEQFF TGTGCCAGCAGTGTTGACGGGGGGGCCGAGGATGAGCAGTTCTTC
TRBJ2-1 TRBV10-2 - - CASRGVVSGDSSYNEQFF TGCGCCAGCAGGGGGGTGGTTAGCGGCGATTCCTCCTACAATGAGCAGTTCTTC
TRBJ2-7 TRBV5-4 - TRBD1 CASSGWTGTYEQYF TGTGCCAGCAGCGGATGGACAGGGACCTACGAGCAGTACTTC
TRBJ1-2 TRBV19 - - CASSIPGNNYGYTF TGTGCCAGTAGTATCCCCGGGAATAACTATGGCTACACCTTC
TRBJ2-3 TRBV7-9 - - CASSFAGSTDTQYF TGTGCCAGCAGCTTTGCGGGATCCACAGATACGCAGTATTTT
TRBJ2-7 TRBV7-5 - - CVRRTPAVLGYEQYF TGTGTCAGAAGAACCCCCGCGGTTTTGGGCTACGAGCAGTACTTC
TRBJ2-7 TRBV7-2 - TRBD1 CASSLGPGTGRFYEQYF TGTGCCAGCAGCTTAGGACCCGGGACAGGACGATTCTACGAGCAGTACTTC
TRBJ1-1 TRBV21-1 - - CASSRAGMNTEAFF TGTGCCAGCAGCAGGGCAGGGATGAACACTGAAGCTTTCTTT
TRBJ2-7 TRBV7-2 - - CASSSTPGVYEQYF TGTGCCAGCAGCTCGACTCCGGGAGTCTACGAGCAGTACTTC
TRBJ1-2 TRBV4-1 - - CASSQTGGNYGYTF TGCGCCAGCAGCCAAACTGGGGGGAACTATGGCTACACCTTC
TRBJ1-3 TRBV7-6 - TRBD1 CASSPAPRDRTLSGNTIYF TGTGCCAGCAGCCCCGCCCCCCGGGACAGAACGCTCTCTGGAAACACCATATATTTT
TRBJ1-4 TRBV5-1 - TRBD1 CASSKQGAANEKLFF TGCGCCAGCAGCAAACAGGGGGCGGCTAATGAAAAACTGTTTTTT
TRBJ1-1 TRBV12-3/TRBV12-4 - - CASTPPMADEAFF TGTGCCAGCACCCCCCCGATGGCAGATGAAGCTTTCTTT
TRBJ2-3 TRBV19 - - CASSIGGLDTDTQYF TGTGCCAGTAGTATCGGGGGGCTAGACACAGATACGCAGTATTTT
TRBJ2-3 TRBV4-3 - TRBD1 CASSQDRAGGRTDTQYF TGCGCCAGCAGCCAAGATCGGGCAGGGGGCAGGACAGATACGCAGTATTTT
TRBJ2-1 TRBV7-6 - TRBD2 CASSLRAGGWNEQFF TGTGCCAGCAGCTTAAGGGCGGGGGGTTGGAATGAGCAGTTCTTC
TRBJ2-2 TRBV2 - - CATKDSANTGELFF TGTGCCACCAAGGACAGTGCGAACACCGGGGAGCTGTTTTTT
TRBJ1-6 TRBV4-2 few TRBD1 CASSQDRDRASPLHF TGTGCCAGCAGCCAAGACCGGGACAGGGCTTCACCCCTCCACTTT
TRBJ1-2 TRBV5-4 - TRBD1 CASSLGDRTNYGYTF TGTGCCAGCAGCTTAGGGGACAGAACTAACTATGGCTACACCTTC
TRBJ2-1 TRBV18 - TRBD2 CASSLGLAGYNEQFF TGTGCCAGCTCACTCGGACTAGCGGGTTACAATGAGCAGTTCTTC
TRBJ1-1 TRBV4-3 - - CASSQGARTDQAFF TGCGCCAGCAGCCAAGGGGCCCGGACAGATCAAGCTTTCTTT
TRBJ2-2 TRBV7-3 - TRBD1 CASSQQGSGTNTGELFF TGTGCCAGCAGTCAACAGGGGTCGGGAACGAACACCGGGGAGCTGTTTTTT
TRBJ2-7 TRBV7-9 few - CASRGTGAPYYEQYF TGTGCCAGCAGGGGGACTGGTGCGCCGTACTACGAGCAGTACTTC
TRBJ2-3 TRBV28 - TRBD2 CASSFRGADTQYF TGTGCCAGCAGTTTCCGGGGGGCAGATACGCAGTATTTT
TRBJ1-5 TRBV5-6 many - CASSPGPGVTQPQHF TGTGCCAGCAGTCCAGGCCCCGGGGTGACTCAGCCCCAGCATTTT
TRBJ2-7 TRBV28 - TRBD1 CASTGQGYEQYF TGTGCCAGCACCGGACAGGGCTACGAGCAGTACTTC
TRBJ1-1 TRBV6-5 - TRBD1 CASSYRGQLNTEAFF TGTGCCAGCAGTTACAGGGGACAGCTGAACACTGAAGCTTTCTTT
TRBJ1-1 TRBV5-1 - - CASSLGGDTEAFF TGCGCCAGCAGCTTGGGGGGCGACACTGAAGCTTTCTTT
TRBJ1-1 TRBV27 once TRBD1 CASRRQGANTEAFF TGTGCCAGCAGAAGGCAGGGGGCGAACACTGAAGCTTTCTTT
TRBJ1-4 TRBV7-2 - - CASSLTGAPNEKLFF TGTGCCAGCAGCCTAACAGGCGCCCCTAATGAAAAACTGTTTTTT
TRBJ2-7 TRBV10-3 once - CAISVAGINYEQYF TGTGCCATCAGTGTCGCGGGGATAAACTACGAGCAGTACTTC
TRBJ2-1 TRBV19 - TRBD1 CASSLQGALGEQFF TGTGCCAGTAGTCTCCAGGGGGCTTTGGGTGAGCAGTTCTTC
TRBJ2-7 TRBV19 - TRBD2 CASSTPTGLADQQYF TGTGCCAGTAGTACCCCTACGGGACTAGCGGACCAACAGTACTTC
TRBJ1-1 TRBV6-2/TRBV6-3 - TRBD1 CASSYLVQGANTEAFF TGTGCCAGCAGTTACCTTGTCCAGGGGGCGAACACTGAAGCTTTCTTT
TRBJ1-1 TRBV5-3 - TRBD1 CARTGKGQGGLTEAFF TGTGCCAGAACCGGAAAAGGACAGGGCGGCTTGACTGAAGCTTTCTTT
TRBJ1-1 TRBV4-3 - - CASSQDSGSLVFF TGCGCCAGCAGCCAAGATTCGGGTAGTTTGGTTTTCTTT
TRBJ2-1 TRBV27 - TRBD2 CASKGLASNEQFF TGTGCCAGCAAAGGACTAGCCAGCAATGAGCAGTTCTTC
TRBJ2-7 TRBV10-3 - - CATTPGGPTYEQYF TGTGCCACTACACCAGGGGGGCCCACCTACGAGCAGTACTTC
TRBJ2-2 TRBV19 once - CASSMSGVPGELFF TGTGCCAGTAGTATGTCAGGGGTTCCCGGGGAGCTGTTTTTT
TRBJ2-7 TRBV28 - TRBD1 CASRAAGTGVREQYF TGTGCCAGCAGGGCGGCCGGGACAGGGGTAAGGGAGCAGTACTTC
TRBJ1-3 TRBV6-5 - TRBD1 CASSRTGAGNTIYF TGTGCCAGCAGCCGAACAGGGGCTGGAAACACCATATATTTT
TRBJ1-2 TRBV5-4 - - CASSFESGVNYGYTF TGTGCCAGCAGCTTTGAGTCAGGGGTGAACTATGGCTACACCTTC
TRBJ2-1 TRBV21-1 - - CASSKEGEQFF TGTGCCAGCAGCAAAGAAGGGGAACAGTTCTTC
TRBJ2-3 TRBV5-1 few - CASSLRGDGDTDTQYF TGCGCCAGCAGCTTGAGAGGAGACGGAGACACAGATACGCAGTATTTT
TRBJ2-7 TRBV27 once TRBD2 CATRLSSGGAGEQYF TGTGCCACCCGATTGAGTAGCGGGGGGGCGGGCGAGCAGTACTTC
TRBJ2-3 TRBV15 once TRBD2 CATSRVGTRRGGYF TGTGCCACCAGCAGAGTTGGTACCCGACGGGGGGGGTATTTT
TRBJ2-5 TRBV7-6 - - CASSHWEPSGETQYF TGTGCCAGCAGCCATTGGGAACCCTCGGGGGAGACCCAGTACTTC
TRBJ1-5 TRBV15 few - CATSRGRQGRESNQPQHF TGTGCCACCAGCAGAGGAAGGCAGGGGAGAGAAAGCAATCAGCCCCAGCATTTT
TRBJ2-5 TRBV7-9 - - CASSLRGETQYF TGTGCCAGCAGCTTACGGGGGGAGACCCAGTACTTC